This T cell receptor beta chain is drawn from a study of blood T cells in healthy people across ages. V lost 6 bases to trimming and J lost 1 base, with 9 bases between them. Germline values: CDR1 ENHRY, CDR2 SYGVKD. The CDR3 runs to 13 residues. Broader study findings: Strong correlation was found linking TCR beta diversity to naive T cell percentage. Reliance upon unsorted PBMCs precluded definitive naive versus antigen-experienced comparison.

Through a sample-barcoded 5' primer and a J-beta primer mix, a second PCR was run for roughly 6 to 11 cycles. TCRdb called the 5' RACE reads again in MiXCR, with one record for every CDR3 protein. The sample includes roughly 1,000,000 distinct CDR3 sequences, almost 25% seen only once; the top ten take 0.75%. This clonotype was counted only a few times. Its antigen remains unknown. The same data also went into a second study, on T cells of mothers and their children. Per that paper: Input to cDNA synthesis comprised all extracted RNA, at a ratio of roughly 1.5 ug per 15 ul.

The rearrangement uses TRBV10-3 and TRBJ1-1; D gene uncertain. Sequenced material: blood. The clonotype comes from a girl aged 2 to 10 in good health. CDR3 protein: CAISREANTEAFF. The CDR3 DNA reads TGTGCCATCAGCCGCGAGGCGAACACTGAAGCTTTCTTT.